This entry concerns a single TCR beta chain. Its specificity is not known. Produced via immunoSEQ multiplex PCR; TCRdb's table is partial and in-frame only. The sample records about 38,000 clones, about 83% being singletons. The data stem from a study of OX40 agonist ivuxolimab in advanced cancers. General study findings and limits: At 0.1 to 3.0 mg/kg, clonal expansion of CD4+ and CD8+ blood T cells had occurred by week 6.

This CDR3 region has 13 residues. The germline gives CDR1 SGHNT, CDR2 YYREEE (reference sequence). V was trimmed by 7 bases and J by 0 bases, leaving 10 bases between them. A history of autoimmune disease or systemic immunosuppression excluded patients. Specimen: CD4+ or CD8+ T cells sorted from blood, collected in a trial of the OX40 agonist ivuxolimab. The V gene is TRBV5-4, the J gene TRBJ1-1; the D is unclear. The sequence came from an adult with an advanced solid tumor such as melanoma, head and neck, liver or kidney cancer. CDR3 nucleotide sequence: TGTGCCAGCGGTTCAGGAGTGAACACTGAAGCTTTCTTT. Translated: CASGSGVNTEAFF.